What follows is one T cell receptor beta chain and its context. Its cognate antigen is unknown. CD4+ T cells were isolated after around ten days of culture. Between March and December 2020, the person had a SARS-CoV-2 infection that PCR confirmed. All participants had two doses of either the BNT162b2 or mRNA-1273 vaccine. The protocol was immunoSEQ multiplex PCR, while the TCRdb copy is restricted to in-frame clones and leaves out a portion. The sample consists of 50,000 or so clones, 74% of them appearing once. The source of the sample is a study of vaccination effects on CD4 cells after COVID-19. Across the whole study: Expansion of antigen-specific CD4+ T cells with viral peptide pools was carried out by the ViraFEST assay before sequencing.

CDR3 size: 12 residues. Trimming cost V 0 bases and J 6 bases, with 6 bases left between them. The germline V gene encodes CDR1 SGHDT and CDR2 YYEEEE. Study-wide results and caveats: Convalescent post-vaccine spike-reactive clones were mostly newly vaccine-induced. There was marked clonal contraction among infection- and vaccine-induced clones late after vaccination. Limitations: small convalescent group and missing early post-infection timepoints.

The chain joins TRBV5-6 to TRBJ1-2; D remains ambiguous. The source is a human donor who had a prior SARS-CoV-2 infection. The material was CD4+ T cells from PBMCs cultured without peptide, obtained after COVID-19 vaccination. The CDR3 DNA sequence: TGTGCCAGCAGCTTGGTGACGGATGGCTACACCTTC. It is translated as CASSLVTDGYTF.